The present entry profiles one T cell receptor (beta chain) with its context. Its antigen remains undetermined. Base qualities are not at hand, and no much larger clone is one base apart. These data originate in a study of PD-1 blockade in classical Hodgkin lymphoma (dated by TCRdb to about 2020). With respect to the entire study: Nivolumab dosing was 3 mg/kg intravenously every 2 weeks, continuing until either disease progression or unacceptable toxicity. A peripheral blood immune signature of response to PD-1 blockade in classical Hodgkin lymphoma was defined using TCR beta sequencing and CyTOF. The research as a whole found: Baseline TCR diversity was reported to be lower in newly diagnosed patients than in healthy donors, and even lower in relapsed/refractory patients. CD4+ but not CD8+ TCR diversity rose significantly by C4D1 (p=0.0027 vs p=0.16), most apparent in complete responders (p=0.02). Patients starting nivolumab less than 1 year after ASCT had lower diversity and were excluded from later analyses to avoid confounding by immune reconstitution. Baseline diversity similar to that of newly diagnosed patients was observed in trial patients achieving complete response, whereas significantly lower diversity was observed in partial responders and progressors. The study was restricted to a single clinical trial cohort, and the causes of repertoire differences, possibly disease activity or prior therapy, were left undefined.

The CDR3 runs 14 residues from the cysteine to the phenylalanine. Only CDR3 DNA is held: 42 bases, read in frame from base 1. For CDR1 and CDR2, the germline V gene lists WSHSY and SAAADI. Clipping removes 5 bases from V and 0 bases from J, with 4 as the unmatched junction base count. The Qiagen DNeasy kit was used to extract genomic DNA both from unsorted PBMCs and from the negatively selected CD4+ and CD8+ fractions. Amplification of TCR beta CDR3 regions was done by immunoSEQ multiplex PCR with primers that anneal to V and J segments. A synthetic immune receptor repertoire was used to minimize amplification bias, and any residual bias was removed computationally once sequencing was done. Regarding the original processing steps: Custom Python scripts were used to quantify repertoire diversity as the Shannon entropy index. Unsorted, CD4+ and CD8+ repertoires were analyzed separately, except in combined analyses where CD4+ and CD8+ sequences were merged in silico. A clone was considered expanded if an increase in frequency of at least 2-fold after treatment relative to C1D1 was found, and a pseudocount of 0.5 was applied to clones undetected at baseline. Clones with 0 or 1 copy at C1D1 were defined as singleton clones, while clones with 2 or more copies were defined as non-singleton clones. By matching protein sequences in sorted samples from the same patient, clones expanded in unsorted samples were annotated as CD4+, CD8+ or unknown. Diversity changes from C1D1 to C4D1 were tested in paired samples using Wilcoxon tests. Drawn from immuneACCESS, this table holds only the in-frame rearrangements with V and J called that TCRdb kept. Clones are partly lost; checked studies trace under half to an unresolved V gene and leave the rest unexplained. V and J calls and clone size are given by that table; D and trimming were obtained from the DNA. This sample lists 20,000 to 25,000 clones; under 75% were detected once. Clones ranked in the top ten supply less than 1.5% of the sample.

The time point tag for this specimen amounts to: cycle 4 day 1 (C4D1), after 5 to 7 weeks of nivolumab. Every trial patient had relapsed after autologous stem cell transplantation, and cohorts A, B and C differed in prior brentuximab vedotin exposure. Using a Miltenyi CD4+ T cell isolation kit, CD4+ T cells were purified from thawed PBMCs through magnetic negative selection. The trial cohort included some 53 patients with relapsed/refractory classical Hodgkin lymphoma, and each patient had a best overall response of complete response, partial response or progressive disease. Single-agent nivolumab was administered to trial patients in the multi-cohort phase II CheckMate 205 trial. An independent review committee assessed best overall response by applying the 2007 International Working Group response criteria. PBMCs from the trial were collected at three points: immediately before nivolumab initiation (C1D1), and during therapy at cycle 2 day 1 and cycle 4 day 1. Peripheral blood was collected in 8 mL Vacutainer Cell Preparation Tubes, from which PBMCs were isolated by centrifugation and then cryopreserved. Purified CD4+ and CD8+ fractions were generated only in cases for which an additional PBMC sample was available. Magnetically labelled cells were removed on LS columns in a quadroMACS separator, and the flow-through was retained as the purified fraction.

The sequence is built from TRBV10-2 and TRBJ2-7, with 7 junctional bases fitting TRBD2. The TCR originated in a human donor with classical Hodgkin lymphoma. The sequenced sample was CD4+ T cells from blood, obtained before the fourth cycle of nivolumab. The DNA sequence is TGCGCCAGCAGTTTGAGCGGGGTCTCCTACGAGCAGTACTTC. It is translated as CASSLSGVSYEQYF.